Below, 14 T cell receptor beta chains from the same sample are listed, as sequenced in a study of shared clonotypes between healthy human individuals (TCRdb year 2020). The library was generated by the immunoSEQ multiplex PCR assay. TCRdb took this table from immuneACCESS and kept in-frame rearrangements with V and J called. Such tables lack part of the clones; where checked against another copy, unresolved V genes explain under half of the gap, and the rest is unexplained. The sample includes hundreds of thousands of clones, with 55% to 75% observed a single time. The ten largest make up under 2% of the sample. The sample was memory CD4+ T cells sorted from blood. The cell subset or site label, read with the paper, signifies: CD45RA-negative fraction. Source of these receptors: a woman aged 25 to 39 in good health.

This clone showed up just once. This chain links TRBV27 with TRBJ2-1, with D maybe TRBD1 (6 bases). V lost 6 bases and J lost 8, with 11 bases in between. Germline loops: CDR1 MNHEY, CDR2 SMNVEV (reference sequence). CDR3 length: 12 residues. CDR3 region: CASRAQGHEQFF. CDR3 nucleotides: TGTGCCAGCAGGGCACAGGGCCATGAGCAGTTCTTC.

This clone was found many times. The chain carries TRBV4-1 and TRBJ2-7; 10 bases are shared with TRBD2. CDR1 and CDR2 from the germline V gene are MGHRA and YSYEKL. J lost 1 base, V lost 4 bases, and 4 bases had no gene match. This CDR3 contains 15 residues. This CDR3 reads CASSPAGGRSYEQYF. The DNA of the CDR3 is TGCGCCAGCAGCCCAGCGGGGGGGAGATCCTACGAGCAGTACTTC.

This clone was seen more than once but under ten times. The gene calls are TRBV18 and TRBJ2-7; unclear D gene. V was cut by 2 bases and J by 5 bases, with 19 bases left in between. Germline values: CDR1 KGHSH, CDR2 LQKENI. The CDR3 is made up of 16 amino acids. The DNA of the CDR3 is TGTGCCAGCTCACCAACGCCAGATCTAGGCCCCCACGAGCAGTACTTC. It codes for CASSPTPDLGPHEQYF. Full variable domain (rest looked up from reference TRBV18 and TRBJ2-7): NAGVMQNPRHLVRRRGQEARLRCSPMKGHSHVYWYRQLPEEGLKFMVYLQKENIIDESGMPKERFSAEFPKEGPSILRIQQVVRGDSAAYFCASSPTPDLGPHEQYFGPGTRLTVT.

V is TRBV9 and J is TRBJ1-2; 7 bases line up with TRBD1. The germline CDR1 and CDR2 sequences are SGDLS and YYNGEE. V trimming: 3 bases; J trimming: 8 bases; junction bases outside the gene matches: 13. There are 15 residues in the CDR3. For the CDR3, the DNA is TGTGCCAGCAGCGGCGACAGGGCATCTTTCAGGGGCTACACCTTC. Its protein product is CASSGDRASFRGYTF.

For the CDR3, the DNA is TGTGCCAGCAGCTTAGGGCAGAGCTGGGGCAGGCAAGAGACCCAGTACTTC. This encodes CASSLGQSWGRQETQYF. This rearrangement joins TRBV11-2 to TRBJ2-5; D might be TRBD1 (5 bases). V shed 1 base and J shed 2 bases, with 17 bases lying between them. CDR1 and CDR2 from the germline V gene are SGHAT and FQNNGV. The CDR3 sequence is 17 residues long. Using reference TRBV11-2 and TRBJ2-5 for the parts outside the CDR3, the full variable domain is EAGVAQSPRYKIIEKRQSVAFWCNPISGHATLYWYQQILGQGPKLLIQFQNNGVVDDSQLPKDRFSAERLKGVDSTLKIQPAKLEDSAVYLCASSLGQSWGRQETQYFGPGTRLLVL.

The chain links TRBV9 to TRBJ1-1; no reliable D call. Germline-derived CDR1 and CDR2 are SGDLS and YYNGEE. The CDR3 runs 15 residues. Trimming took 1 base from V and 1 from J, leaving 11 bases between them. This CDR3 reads CASSVTPSGNTEAFF. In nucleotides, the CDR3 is TGTGCCAGCAGCGTAACTCCTAGCGGGAACACTGAAGCTTTCTTT.

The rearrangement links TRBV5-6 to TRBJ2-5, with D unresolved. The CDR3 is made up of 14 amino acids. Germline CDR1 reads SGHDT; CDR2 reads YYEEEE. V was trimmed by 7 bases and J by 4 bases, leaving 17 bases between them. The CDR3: CASSPKGLTETQYF. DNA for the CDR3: TGTGCCAGCTCCCCCAAGGGATTAACAGAGACCCAGTACTTC.

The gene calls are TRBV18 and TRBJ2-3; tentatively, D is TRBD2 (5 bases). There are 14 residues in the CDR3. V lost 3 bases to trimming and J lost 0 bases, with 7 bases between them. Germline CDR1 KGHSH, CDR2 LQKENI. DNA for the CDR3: TGTGCCAGCTCACCGGACTTAAGCACAGATACGCAGTATTTT. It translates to CASSPDLSTDTQYF. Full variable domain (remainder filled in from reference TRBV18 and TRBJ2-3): NAGVMQNPRHLVRRRGQEARLRCSPMKGHSHVYWYRQLPEEGLKFMVYLQKENIIDESGMPKERFSAEFPKEGPSILRIQQVVRGDSAAYFCASSPDLSTDTQYFGPGTRLTVL.

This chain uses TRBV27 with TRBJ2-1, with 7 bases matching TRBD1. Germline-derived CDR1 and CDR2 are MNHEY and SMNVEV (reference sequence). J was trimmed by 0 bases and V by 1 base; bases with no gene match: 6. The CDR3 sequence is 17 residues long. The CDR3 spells CASSLFAAGGSYNEQFF. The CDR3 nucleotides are TGTGCCAGCAGTTTATTCGCCGCAGGGGGCTCCTACAATGAGCAGTTCTTC.

In DNA form, the CDR3 reads TGTGCCAGCAGCTTGCAGTCCGGCTATAGCAATCAGCCCCAGCATTTT. Protein sequence: CASSLQSGYSNQPQHF. The V and J genes are TRBV5-6 and TRBJ1-5; D gene unclear. Germline V gene lookup returns CDR1 SGHDT and CDR2 YYEEEE. The CDR3 length is 16 residues. V was cut by 1 base and J by 0 bases, with 11 bases left in between.

For the CDR3, the DNA is TGTGCCAGCAGCAAAGTTCCGGGGGGATCGAACACCGGGGAGCTGTTTTTT. It specifies CASSKVPGGSNTGELFF. The chain uses TRBV21-1 and TRBJ2-2; TRBD2 is the table's D call and was not checked against the DNA. TRBV21-1 is a known pseudogene. The CDR3 is 17 amino acids.

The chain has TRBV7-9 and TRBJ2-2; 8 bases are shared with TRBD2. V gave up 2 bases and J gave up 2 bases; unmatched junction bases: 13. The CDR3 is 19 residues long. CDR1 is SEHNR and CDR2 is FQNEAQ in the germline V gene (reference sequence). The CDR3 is CASSLRVVGRVPNTGELFF. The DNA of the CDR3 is TGTGCCAGCAGCTTACGTGTGGTCGGGAGGGTACCTAACACCGGGGAGCTGTTTTTT.

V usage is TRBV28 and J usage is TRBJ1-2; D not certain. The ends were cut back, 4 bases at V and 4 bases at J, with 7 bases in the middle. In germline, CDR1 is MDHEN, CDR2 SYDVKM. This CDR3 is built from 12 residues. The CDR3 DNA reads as TGTGCCAGCAGTTCCCGAACCTATGGCTACACCTTC. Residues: CASSSRTYGYTF.

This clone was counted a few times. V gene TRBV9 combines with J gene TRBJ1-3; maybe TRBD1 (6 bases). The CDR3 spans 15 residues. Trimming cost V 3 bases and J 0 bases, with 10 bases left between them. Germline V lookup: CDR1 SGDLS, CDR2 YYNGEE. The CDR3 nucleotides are TGTGCCAGCAGCGAGACAGGACTCTCTGGAAACACCATATATTTT. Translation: CASSETGLSGNTIYF.